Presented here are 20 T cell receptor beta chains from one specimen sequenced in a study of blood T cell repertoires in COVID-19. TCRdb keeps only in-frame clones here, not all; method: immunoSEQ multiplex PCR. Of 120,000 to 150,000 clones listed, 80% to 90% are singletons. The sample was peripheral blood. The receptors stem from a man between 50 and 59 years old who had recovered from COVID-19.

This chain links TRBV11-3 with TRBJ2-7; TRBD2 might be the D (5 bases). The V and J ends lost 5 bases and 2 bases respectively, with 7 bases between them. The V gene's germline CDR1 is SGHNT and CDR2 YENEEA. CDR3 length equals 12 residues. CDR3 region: CASSRETYEQYF. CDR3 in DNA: TGTGCCAGCAGCAGGGAGACCTACGAGCAGTACTTC.

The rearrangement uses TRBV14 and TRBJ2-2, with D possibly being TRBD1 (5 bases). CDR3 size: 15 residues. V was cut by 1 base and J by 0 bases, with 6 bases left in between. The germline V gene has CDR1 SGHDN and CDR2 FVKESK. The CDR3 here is CASSQGGSNTGELFF. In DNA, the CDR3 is TGTGCCAGCAGCCAAGGGGGCTCGAACACCGGGGAGCTGTTTTTT.

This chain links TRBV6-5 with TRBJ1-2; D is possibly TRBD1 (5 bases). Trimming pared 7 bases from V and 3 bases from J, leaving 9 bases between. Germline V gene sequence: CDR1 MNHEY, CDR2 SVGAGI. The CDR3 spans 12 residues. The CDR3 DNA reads TGTGCCAGCACTTGGGGGGACTATGGCTACACCTTC. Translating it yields CASTWGDYGYTF.

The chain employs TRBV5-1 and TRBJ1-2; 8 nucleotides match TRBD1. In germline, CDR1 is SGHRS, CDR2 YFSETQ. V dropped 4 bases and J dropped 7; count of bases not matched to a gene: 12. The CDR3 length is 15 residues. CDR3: CASSTGQGGRFGYTF. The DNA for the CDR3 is TGCGCCAGCAGCACCGGACAGGGTGGACGATTTGGCTACACCTTC.

CDR3 in DNA: TGCGCCAGCAGCTTGGGACAGGGGGCGGGAGAGACCCAGTACTTC. Protein product: CASSLGQGAGETQYF. This chain joins TRBV5-1 and TRBJ2-5; 10 positions agree with TRBD1. This CDR3 spans 15 amino acids. Unmatched junction bases numbered 3, after V lost 0 bases and J lost 4 bases. Germline V gene data show CDR1 as SGHRS and CDR2 as YFSETQ.

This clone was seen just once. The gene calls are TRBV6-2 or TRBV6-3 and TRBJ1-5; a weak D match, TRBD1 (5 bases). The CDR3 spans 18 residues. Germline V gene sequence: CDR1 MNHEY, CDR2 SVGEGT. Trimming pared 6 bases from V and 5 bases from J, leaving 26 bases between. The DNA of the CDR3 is TGTGCCAGCAGCACCCCACACCTCCGCGGGGGGTTGGATCAGCCCCAGCATTTT. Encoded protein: CASSTPHLRGGLDQPQHF.

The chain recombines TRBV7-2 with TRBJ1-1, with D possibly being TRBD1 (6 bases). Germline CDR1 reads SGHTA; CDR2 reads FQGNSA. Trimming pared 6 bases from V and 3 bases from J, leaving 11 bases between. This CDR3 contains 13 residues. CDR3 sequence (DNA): TGTGCCAGCAGAATACAGGGTGACACTGAAGCTTTCTTT. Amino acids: CASRIQGDTEAFF.

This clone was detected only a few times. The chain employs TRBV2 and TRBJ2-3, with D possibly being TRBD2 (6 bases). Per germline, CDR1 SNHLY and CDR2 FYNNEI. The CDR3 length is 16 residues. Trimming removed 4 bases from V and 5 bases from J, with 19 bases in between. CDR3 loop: CASSVYGGSVRDTQYF. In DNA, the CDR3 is TGTGCCAGCAGTGTCTATGGGGGGTCGGTGAGAGATACGCAGTATTTT.

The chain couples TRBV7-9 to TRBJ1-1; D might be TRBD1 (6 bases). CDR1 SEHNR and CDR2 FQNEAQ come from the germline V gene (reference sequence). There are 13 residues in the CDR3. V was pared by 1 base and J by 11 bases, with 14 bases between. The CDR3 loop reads CASSLVGGFVAFF. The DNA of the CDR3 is TGTGCCAGCAGCTTAGTAGGGGGATTTGTGGCTTTCTTT.

CDR3 sequence reads: CASSYSNDRVPYEQYF. The CDR3 DNA reads as TGTGCCAGCAGTTACTCAAACGACAGGGTCCCCTACGAGCAGTACTTC. The chain combines TRBV6-5 with TRBJ2-7; 7 bases are shared with TRBD1. After removal of 0 bases from V and 2 bases from J, the junction contained 7 bases not matched to a gene. From germline, CDR1 is MNHEY and CDR2 SVGAGI. The CDR3 runs 16 residues.

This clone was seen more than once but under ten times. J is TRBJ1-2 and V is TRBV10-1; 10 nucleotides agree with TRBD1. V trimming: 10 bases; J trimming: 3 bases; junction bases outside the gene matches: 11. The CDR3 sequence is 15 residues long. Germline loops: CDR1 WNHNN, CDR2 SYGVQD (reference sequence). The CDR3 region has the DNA TGCGCCACCAAAAGGACAGGGGGTATTGACTATGGCTACACCTTC. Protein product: CATKRTGGIDYGYTF.

The CDR3 region is CASSPSASYEQYF. The CDR3, as DNA: TGTGCCAGCTCACCCAGCGCATCCTACGAGCAGTACTTC. The rearrangement joins TRBV18 to TRBJ2-7; D is unresolved. The CDR3 consists of 13 residues. CDR1 KGHSH and CDR2 LQKENI come from the germline V gene. V was clipped by 3 bases and J by 1 base, with 7 bases between them.

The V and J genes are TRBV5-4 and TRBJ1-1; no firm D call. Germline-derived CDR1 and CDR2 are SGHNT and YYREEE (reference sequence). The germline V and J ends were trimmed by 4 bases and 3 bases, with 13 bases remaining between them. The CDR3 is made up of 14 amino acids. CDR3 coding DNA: TGTGCCAGCAGCCACAATAGCGGAGACACTGAAGCTTTCTTT. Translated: CASSHNSGDTEAFF.

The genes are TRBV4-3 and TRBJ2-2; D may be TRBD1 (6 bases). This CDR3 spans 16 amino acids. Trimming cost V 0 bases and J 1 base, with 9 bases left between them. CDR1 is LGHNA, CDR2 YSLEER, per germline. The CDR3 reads CASSQDLTGNTGELFF. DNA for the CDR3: TGCGCCAGCAGCCAAGACCTGACAGGGAACACCGGGGAGCTGTTTTTT.

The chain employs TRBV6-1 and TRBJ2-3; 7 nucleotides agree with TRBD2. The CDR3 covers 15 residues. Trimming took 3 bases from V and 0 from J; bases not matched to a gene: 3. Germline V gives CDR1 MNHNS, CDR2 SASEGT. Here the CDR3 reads CASSDGGGSTDTQYF. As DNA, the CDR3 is TGTGCCAGCAGTGATGGGGGAGGGAGCACAGATACGCAGTATTTT.

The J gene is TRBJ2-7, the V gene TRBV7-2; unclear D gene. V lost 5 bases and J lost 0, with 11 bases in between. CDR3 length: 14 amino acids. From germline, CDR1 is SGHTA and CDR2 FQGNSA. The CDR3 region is CASSPISSSYEQYF. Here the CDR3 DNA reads TGTGCCAGCAGCCCCATCTCGAGCTCCTACGAGCAGTACTTC.

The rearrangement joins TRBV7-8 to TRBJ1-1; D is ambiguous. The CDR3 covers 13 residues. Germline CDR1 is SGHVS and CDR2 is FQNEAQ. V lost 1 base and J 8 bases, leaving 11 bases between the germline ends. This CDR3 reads CASSLVDETEAFF. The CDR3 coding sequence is TGTGCCAGCAGCTTAGTAGACGAGACAGAAGCTTTCTTT.

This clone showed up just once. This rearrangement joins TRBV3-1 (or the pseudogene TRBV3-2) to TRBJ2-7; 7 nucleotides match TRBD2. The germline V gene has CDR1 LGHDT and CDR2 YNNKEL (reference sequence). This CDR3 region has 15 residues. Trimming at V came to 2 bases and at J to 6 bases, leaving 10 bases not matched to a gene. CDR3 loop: CASSQSGVLKFEQYF. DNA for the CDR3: TGTGCCAGCAGCCAAAGCGGGGTGCTCAAATTCGAGCAGTACTTC.

The CDR3, as DNA: TGTGCCAGCAGCCAAACCGGGACTGAGAGCTACACCTTC. Translating it yields CASSQTGTESYTF. V and J are TRBV7-2 and TRBJ1-2; perhaps TRBD1 as D (5 bases). The CDR3 is 13 amino acids. CDR1 is SGHTA, CDR2 FQGNSA, per germline. V was pared by 5 bases and J by 9 bases, with 16 bases between.

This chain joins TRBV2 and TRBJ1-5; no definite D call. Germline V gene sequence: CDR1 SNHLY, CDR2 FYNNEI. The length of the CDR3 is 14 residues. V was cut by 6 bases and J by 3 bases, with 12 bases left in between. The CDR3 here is CASREGDTNQPQHF. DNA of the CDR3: TGTGCCAGCAGAGAGGGAGACACCAATCAGCCCCAGCATTTT.